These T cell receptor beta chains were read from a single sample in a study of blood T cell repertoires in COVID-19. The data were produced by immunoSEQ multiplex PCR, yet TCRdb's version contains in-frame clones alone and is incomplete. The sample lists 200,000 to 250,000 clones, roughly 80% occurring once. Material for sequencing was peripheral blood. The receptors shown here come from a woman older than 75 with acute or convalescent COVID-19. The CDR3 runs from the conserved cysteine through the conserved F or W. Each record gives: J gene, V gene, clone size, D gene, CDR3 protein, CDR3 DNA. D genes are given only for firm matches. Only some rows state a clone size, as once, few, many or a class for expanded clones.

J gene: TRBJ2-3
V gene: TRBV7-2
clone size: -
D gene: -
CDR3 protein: CASSFNGGTDTQYF
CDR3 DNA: TGTGCCAGCAGCTTCAACGGGGGAACAGATACGCAGTATTTT

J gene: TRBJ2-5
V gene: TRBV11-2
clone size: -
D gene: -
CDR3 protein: CASSLDHGQETQYF
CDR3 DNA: TGTGCCAGCAGCTTAGATCACGGCCAAGAGACCCAGTACTTC

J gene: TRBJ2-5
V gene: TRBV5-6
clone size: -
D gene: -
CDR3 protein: CASSLLLKTQYF
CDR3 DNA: TGTGCCAGCAGCTTACTACTGAAGACCCAGTACTTC

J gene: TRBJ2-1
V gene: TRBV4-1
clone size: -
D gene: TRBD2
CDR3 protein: CASSQEVLAGNYNEQFF
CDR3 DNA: TGCGCCAGCAGCCAAGAGGTACTAGCGGGAAACTACAATGAGCAGTTCTTC

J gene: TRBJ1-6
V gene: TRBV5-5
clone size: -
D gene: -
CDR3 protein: CASSSGPNSPLHF
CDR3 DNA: TGTGCCAGCAGCTCAGGTCCCAATTCACCCCTCCACTTT

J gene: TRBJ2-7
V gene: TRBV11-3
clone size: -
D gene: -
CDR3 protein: CASSLLSPAEQYF
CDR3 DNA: TGTGCCAGCAGCTTATTATCGCCTGCGGAGCAGTACTTC

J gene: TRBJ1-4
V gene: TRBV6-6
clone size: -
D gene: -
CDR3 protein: CASEGGGRLEKLFF
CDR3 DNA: TGTGCCAGCGAGGGAGGGGGGCGCTTAGAAAAACTGTTTTTT

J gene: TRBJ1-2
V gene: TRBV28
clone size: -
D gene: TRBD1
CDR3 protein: CASSVPTGAIGYTF
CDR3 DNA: TGTGCCAGCAGTGTTCCGACAGGGGCGATAGGCTACACCTTC

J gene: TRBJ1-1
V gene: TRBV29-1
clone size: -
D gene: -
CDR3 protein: CSVEGHQNTEAFF
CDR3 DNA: TGCAGCGTTGAAGGACACCAAAACACTGAAGCTTTCTTT

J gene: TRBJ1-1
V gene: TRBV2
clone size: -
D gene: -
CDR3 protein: CASSEDTNTEAFF
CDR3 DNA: TGTGCCAGCAGTGAAGACACGAACACTGAAGCTTTCTTT

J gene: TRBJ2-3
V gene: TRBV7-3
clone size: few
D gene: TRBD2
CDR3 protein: CASSLGLAGDPDTQYF
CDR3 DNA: TGTGCCAGCAGCTTGGGACTAGCGGGGGACCCAGATACGCAGTATTTT

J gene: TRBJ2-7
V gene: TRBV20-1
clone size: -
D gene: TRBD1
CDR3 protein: CSASHPGQGRSYEQYF
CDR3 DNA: TGCAGTGCTAGTCACCCGGGACAGGGGCGATCCTACGAGCAGTACTTC

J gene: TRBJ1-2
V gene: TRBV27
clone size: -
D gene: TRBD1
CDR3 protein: CASSFDRALGYTF
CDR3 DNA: TGTGCCAGCAGTTTTGACAGGGCCCTTGGCTACACCTTC

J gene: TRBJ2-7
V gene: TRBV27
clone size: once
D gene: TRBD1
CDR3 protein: CASRLTGQEYF
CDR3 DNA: TGTGCCAGCAGACTAACGGGACAGGAGTACTTC

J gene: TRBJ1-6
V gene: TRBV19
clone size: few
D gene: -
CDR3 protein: CASSETRDSPLHF
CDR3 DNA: TGTGCCAGTAGCGAGACTAGAGATTCACCCCTCCACTTT

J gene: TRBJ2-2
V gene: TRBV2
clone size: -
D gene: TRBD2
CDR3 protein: CASRTGLAGDAGELFF
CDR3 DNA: TGTGCCAGCAGGACCGGACTAGCGGGAGACGCCGGGGAGCTGTTTTTT

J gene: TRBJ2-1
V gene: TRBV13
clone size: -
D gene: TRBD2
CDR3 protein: CASSLRLAVQGEQFF
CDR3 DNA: TGTGCCAGCAGCTTACGGCTAGCGGTACAAGGGGAGCAGTTCTTC

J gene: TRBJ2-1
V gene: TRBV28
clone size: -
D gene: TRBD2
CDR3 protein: CASSLGTSSYNEQFF
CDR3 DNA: TGTGCCAGCAGTTTAGGGACTAGCTCCTACAATGAGCAGTTCTTC

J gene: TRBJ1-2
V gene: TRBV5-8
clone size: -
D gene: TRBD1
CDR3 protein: CASSGFRDRGYGYTF
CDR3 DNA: TGTGCCAGCAGCGGATTCCGGGACAGGGGCTATGGCTACACCTTC

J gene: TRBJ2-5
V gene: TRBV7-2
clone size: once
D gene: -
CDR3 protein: CASRSTGPRETQYF
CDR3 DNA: TGTGCCAGCAGGTCGACAGGCCCACGGGAGACCCAGTACTTC

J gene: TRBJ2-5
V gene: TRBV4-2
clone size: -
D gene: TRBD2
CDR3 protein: CASSQDPRTSGVETQYF
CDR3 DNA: TGTGCCAGCAGCCAAGACCCGCGGACTAGCGGGGTGGAGACCCAGTACTTC

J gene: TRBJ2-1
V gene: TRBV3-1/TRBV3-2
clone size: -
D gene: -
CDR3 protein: CASSQAPGGSGRSYNEQFF
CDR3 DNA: TGTGCCAGCAGCCAGGCCCCGGGTGGTAGCGGTCGATCCTACAATGAGCAGTTCTTC

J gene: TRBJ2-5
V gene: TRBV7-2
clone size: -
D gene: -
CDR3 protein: CASSLDSPTGLETQYF
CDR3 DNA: TGTGCCAGCAGCTTAGATAGTCCGACGGGTCTAGAGACCCAGTACTTC

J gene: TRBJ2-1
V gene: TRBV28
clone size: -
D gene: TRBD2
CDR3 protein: CASSLLSGGTYNEQFF
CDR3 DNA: TGTGCCAGCAGTTTGCTCAGCGGGGGTACCTACAATGAGCAGTTCTTC

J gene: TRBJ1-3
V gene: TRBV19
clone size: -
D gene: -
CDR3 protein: CASSSGNTIYF
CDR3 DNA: TGTGCCAGCTCCAGTGGAAACACCATATATTTT

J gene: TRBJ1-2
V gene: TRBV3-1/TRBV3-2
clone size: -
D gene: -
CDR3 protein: CASSPSSIDNYGYTF
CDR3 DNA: TGTGCCAGCAGCCCCTCTTCTATAGATAACTATGGCTACACCTTC

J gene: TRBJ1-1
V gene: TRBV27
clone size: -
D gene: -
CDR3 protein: CASSLTGHTEAFF
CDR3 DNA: TGTGCCAGCAGTTTAACAGGGCACACTGAAGCTTTCTTT

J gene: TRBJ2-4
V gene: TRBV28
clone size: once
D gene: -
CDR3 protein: CASRDTLYPQYF
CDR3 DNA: TGTGCCAGCAGAGACACGTTGTATCCTCAGTACTTC

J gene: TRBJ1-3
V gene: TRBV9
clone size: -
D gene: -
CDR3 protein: CASSALQGNTIYF
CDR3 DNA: TGTGCCAGCAGCGCGCTGCAGGGAAACACCATATATTTT